This T cell receptor beta chain was captured by sequencing in a study of blood T cell repertoires in COVID-19. Study-level background: The samples span acute and convalescent COVID-19 from the United States, Italy and Spain.

Repertoires were generated with immunoSEQ multiplex PCR, while TCRdb's copy carries only in-frame clones and drops some. Among approximately 300,000 clones listed, around 80% were seen once. Per germline, CDR1 LGHDT and CDR2 YNNKEL (reference sequence). Trimming took off 1 base at V and 6 bases at J, with 12 bases between the two ends. The CDR3 covers 14 residues. Sequenced sample: peripheral blood. The sequence derives from a woman between 45 and 65 years old with acute or convalescent COVID-19. The chain carries TRBV3-1 (or the pseudogene TRBV3-2) and TRBJ1-2; D possibly corresponds to TRBD1 (6 bases). The CDR3 coding sequence is TGTGCCAGCAGCCAAGCAGCGGGGGGGCATGGCTACACCTTC. As protein: CASSQAAGGHGYTF.